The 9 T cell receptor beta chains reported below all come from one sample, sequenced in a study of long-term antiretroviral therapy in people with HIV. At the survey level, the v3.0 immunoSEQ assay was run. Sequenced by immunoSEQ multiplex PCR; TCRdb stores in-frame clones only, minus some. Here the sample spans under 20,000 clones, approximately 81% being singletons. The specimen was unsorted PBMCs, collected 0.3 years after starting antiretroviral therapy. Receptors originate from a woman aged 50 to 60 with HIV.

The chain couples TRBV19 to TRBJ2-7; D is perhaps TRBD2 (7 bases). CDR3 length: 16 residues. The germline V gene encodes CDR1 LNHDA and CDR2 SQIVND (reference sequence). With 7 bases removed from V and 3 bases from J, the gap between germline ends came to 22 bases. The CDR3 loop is CASTPRWGGGYYEQYF. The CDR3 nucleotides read TGTGCCAGTACTCCCCGCTGGGGGGGCGGTTACTACGAGCAGTACTTC.

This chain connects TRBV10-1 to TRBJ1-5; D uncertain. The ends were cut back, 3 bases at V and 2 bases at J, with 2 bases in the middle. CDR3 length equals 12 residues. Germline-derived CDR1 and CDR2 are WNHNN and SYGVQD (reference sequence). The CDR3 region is CASSEGNQPQHF. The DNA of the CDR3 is TGCGCCAGCAGTGAAGGCAATCAGCCCCAGCATTTT.

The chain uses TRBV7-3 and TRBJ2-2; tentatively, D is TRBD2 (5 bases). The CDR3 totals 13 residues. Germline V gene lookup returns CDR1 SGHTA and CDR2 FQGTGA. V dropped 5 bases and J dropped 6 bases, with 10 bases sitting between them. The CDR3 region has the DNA TGTGCCAGCAGCGGTGGACTGGCCGGGGAGCTGTTTTTT. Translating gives CASSGGLAGELFF.

The CDR3 protein is CASSQGRLPGGSEKLFF. CDR3 bases: TGCGCCAGCAGCCAAGGTCGTCTTCCAGGGGGCAGTGAAAAACTGTTTTTT. This chain connects TRBV4-1 to TRBJ1-4; 8 positions agree with TRBD1. V gave up 1 base and J gave up 7 bases; unmatched junction bases: 11. This CDR3 comprises 17 residues. Germline V gives CDR1 MGHRA, CDR2 YSYEKL.

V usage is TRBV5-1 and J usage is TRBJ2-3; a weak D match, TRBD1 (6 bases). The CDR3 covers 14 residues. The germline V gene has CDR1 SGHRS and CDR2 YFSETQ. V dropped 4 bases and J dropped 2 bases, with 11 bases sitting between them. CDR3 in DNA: TGCGCCAGCAGCGTACAGGGTATCACAGATACGCAGTATTTT. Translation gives CASSVQGITDTQYF.

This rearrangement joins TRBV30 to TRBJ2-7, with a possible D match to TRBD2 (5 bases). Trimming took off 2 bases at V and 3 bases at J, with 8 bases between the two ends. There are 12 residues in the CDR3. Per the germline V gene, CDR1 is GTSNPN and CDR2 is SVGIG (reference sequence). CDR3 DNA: TGTGCCTGGAGTACCGAGGGCTACGAGCAGTACTTC. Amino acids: CAWSTEGYEQYF.

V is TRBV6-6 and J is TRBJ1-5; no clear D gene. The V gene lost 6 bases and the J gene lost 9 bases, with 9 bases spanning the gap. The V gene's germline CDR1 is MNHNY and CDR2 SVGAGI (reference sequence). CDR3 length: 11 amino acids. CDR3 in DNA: TGTGCCAGCAGCGAGGTCGGGCCCCAGCATTTT. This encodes CASSEVGPQHF.

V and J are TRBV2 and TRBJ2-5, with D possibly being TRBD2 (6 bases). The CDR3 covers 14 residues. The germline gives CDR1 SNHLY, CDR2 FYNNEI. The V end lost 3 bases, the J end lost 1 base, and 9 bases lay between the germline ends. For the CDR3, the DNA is TGTGCCAGCAGTGAGGCGGGACTCCAAGAGACCCAGTACTTC. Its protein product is CASSEAGLQETQYF.

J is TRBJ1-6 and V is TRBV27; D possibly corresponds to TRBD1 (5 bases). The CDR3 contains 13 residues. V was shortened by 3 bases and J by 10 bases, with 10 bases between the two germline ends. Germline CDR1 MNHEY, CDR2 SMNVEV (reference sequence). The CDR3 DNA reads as TGTGCCAGCAGTTTCCCGGGGGTCTCACCCCTCCACTTT. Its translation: CASSFPGVSPLHF.